The rows below give T cell receptor beta chains drawn from one sample of a study of shared clonotypes between healthy human individuals. Assay: immunoSEQ multiplex PCR; the TCRdb copy retains only in-frame clones and omits some. The sample has around 1.1 million clones; approximately 80% are singletons. Material for sequencing was memory CD4+ T cells from PBMCs. The receptors shown here come from a man between 18 and 29 years old in good health. Some clones in this sample may be carry-over from other donors' samples. The CDR3 runs from the conserved cysteine through the conserved F or W. A D gene is named only where the DNA matches it firmly. Rows give clone size only sometimes, using once, few, many, or a class for an expanded clone.

d_call,v_call,j_call,clone_size,cdr3_nt,cdr3_aa
TRBD2,TRBV4-1,TRBJ2-2,.,TGCGCCAGCAGCTCCCGGGGGGTAGCGGGGAACACCGGGGAGCTGTTTTTT,CASSSRGVAGNTGELFF
TRBD2,TRBV10-1,TRBJ2-3,.,TGCGCCAGCAGTGCCGAAGGACTAGCAAGAGGAGATACGCAGTATTTT,CASSAEGLARGDTQYF
.,TRBV6-1,TRBJ1-1,.,TGTGCCAGCAGTGAAGGCCCTTTCGGGTATACTGAAGCTTTCTTT,CASSEGPFGYTEAFF
.,TRBV28,TRBJ1-2,.,TGTGCCAGCAAATATCCAGGTCCATCTAACTATGGCTACACCTTC,CASKYPGPSNYGYTF
.,TRBV5-5,TRBJ2-3,.,TGTGCCAGCAGGGAGGGAGATACGCAGTATTTT,CASREGDTQYF
.,TRBV5-4,TRBJ1-2,.,TGTGCCAGCAGCATCGGGACAAACACTAGCTATGGCTACACCTTC,CASSIGTNTSYGYTF
.,TRBV15,TRBJ1-1,few,TGTGCCACCAGCAGACAGTTGGGCACTGAAGCTTTCTTT,CATSRQLGTEAFF
.,TRBV6-5,TRBJ1-5,.,TGTGCCAGCAGTGTATCCCTAGGCAGCGGGCGGCCCCAGCATTTT,CASSVSLGSGRPQHF
TRBD1,TRBV5-4,TRBJ2-1,.,TGTGCCAGCAGCTTTAACAGGGGGGACTCCTACAATGAGCAGTTCTTC,CASSFNRGDSYNEQFF
.,TRBV7-2,TRBJ1-1,.,TGTGCCAGCAGCTTAGCCCGACAGGTTGGTGAAGCTTTCTTT,CASSLARQVGEAFF
.,TRBV28,TRBJ1-3,few,TGTGCCAGCAGTTTATGGTGGGGGGCAGATGGAAACACCATATATTTT,CASSLWWGADGNTIYF
TRBD1,TRBV6-5,TRBJ1-2,.,TGTGCCAGCAGTTACAACAGGGGCGGCTACACCTTC,CASSYNRGGYTF
TRBD1,TRBV6-4,TRBJ2-7,.,TGTGCCAGCCGACCAGACAGGGCCTCCTACGAGCAGTACTTC,CASRPDRASYEQYF
.,TRBV4-3,TRBJ2-3,.,TGCGCCAGCAGCCAAGAGATTGGCGGAAACACAGATACGCAGTATTTT,CASSQEIGGNTDTQYF
TRBD2,TRBV11-2,TRBJ2-1,.,TGTGCCAGCAGCTCGAGACTAGCGGGTATCTACAATGAGCAGTTCTTC,CASSSRLAGIYNEQFF
.,TRBV25-1,TRBJ2-7,.,TGTGCCAGCAGTGTAAGGGTAAACGAGCAGTACTTC,CASSVRVNEQYF
.,TRBV20-1,TRBJ1-3,.,TGCAGTGCTAGGGGCGGAAACACCATATATTTT,CSARGGNTIYF
.,TRBV19,TRBJ2-6,.,TGTGCCAGGTTTCCCAGTGGGGCCGGGGCCAACGTCCTGACTTTC,CARFPSGAGANVLTF
.,TRBV7-8,TRBJ1-4,.,TGTGCCAGCAGCCCTCCGGACGGAGCAACTAATGAAAAACTGTTTTTT,CASSPPDGATNEKLFF
.,TRBV5-4,TRBJ1-1,.,TGTGCCAGCAGCCCCCCCCACGGGAACACTGAAGCTTTCTTT,CASSPPHGNTEAFF
.,TRBV28,TRBJ2-3,.,TGTGCCAGCAGTCCTGGGGGTCCAGATACGCAGTATTTT,CASSPGGPDTQYF
.,TRBV7-2,TRBJ1-1,few,TGTGCCAGCAGTTTATTGTTGCAGAGCACTGAAGCTTTCTTT,CASSLLLQSTEAFF
.,TRBV5-6,TRBJ2-6,once,TGTGCCAGCAGTTTCAGGGGTTCCGGGGCCAACGTCCTGACTTTC,CASSFRGSGANVLTF
.,TRBV29-1,TRBJ2-1,once,TGCAGCGTTTTCTCCTACCTAGAGATGAACTACAATGAGCAGTTCTTC,CSVFSYLEMNYNEQFF
.,TRBV7-3,TRBJ2-6,.,TGTGCCAGCAGCCCGATCCAGTCTGGGGCCAACGTCCTGACTTTC,CASSPIQSGANVLTF
.,TRBV10-3,TRBJ1-2,.,TGTGCCATCAGTGAGGACATTTCGGGAGGCTACACCTTC,CAISEDISGGYTF
.,TRBV28,TRBJ1-1,.,TGTGCCACCAAGGTGGCCGCGAACACTGAAGCTTTCTTT,CATKVAANTEAFF
TRBD1,TRBV5-1,TRBJ2-7,.,TGCGCCAGCAGCTTGGGCGACAGGGTCGTCAACGAGCAGTACTTC,CASSLGDRVVNEQYF
TRBD1,TRBV6-1,TRBJ1-3,.,TGTGCCAGCGGGGACAGAAGCTCTGGAAACACCATATATTTT,CASGDRSSGNTIYF
.,TRBV7-2,TRBJ1-2,.,TGTGCCAGCAGCTTAGGGAGCACCTACCTCAACTATGGCTACACCTTC,CASSLGSTYLNYGYTF
.,TRBV27,TRBJ1-2,many,TGTGCCAGCAGTTTACAGGGCGGCCCAGGCTACACCTTC,CASSLQGGPGYTF
.,TRBV5-1,TRBJ2-7,.,TGCGCCAGCAGTTCGGGTAATAGCTACGAGCAGTACTTC,CASSSGNSYEQYF
TRBD2,TRBV18,TRBJ2-1,.,TGTGCCAGCTCAGTCGGGACTAGCGGGACTGGAGAGCAGTTCTTC,CASSVGTSGTGEQFF
.,TRBV30,TRBJ2-4,few,TGTGCCTGGAGCTCGAGCGGTCCAGTCTTTGGGATTCAGTACTTC,CAWSSSGPVFGIQYF
.,TRBV6-4,TRBJ1-5,.,TGTGCCAGCAGAAAAAGGGAGGTGGGATTCGGCAATCAGCCCCAGCATTTT,CASRKREVGFGNQPQHF
.,TRBV18,TRBJ1-1,.,TGTGCCAGCTCACCGTTGTCGGGGAGTCGGACTGAAGCTTTCTTT,CASSPLSGSRTEAFF
.,TRBV19,TRBJ2-3,.,TGTGCCAGTAGTATAGGTGTTTCCGGAGATACGCAGTATTTT,CASSIGVSGDTQYF
TRBD1,TRBV5-1,TRBJ1-2,once,TGCGCCAGCAGCCAACCGGGACAGGTCTTCTATGGCTACACCTTC,CASSQPGQVFYGYTF
.,TRBV6-5,TRBJ2-2,many,TGTGCCAGCAGTTACTTGGACTTCTCAGCCGGGGAGCTGTTTTTT,CASSYLDFSAGELFF
TRBD1,TRBV19,TRBJ1-2,few,TGTGCCAGTAGTATGGGCAGGGGGCGATTTGACTATGGCTACACCTTC,CASSMGRGRFDYGYTF
.,TRBV28,TRBJ1-1,few,TGTGCCAGCAGTTCCCGGGGGGTCGAAGCTTTCTTT,CASSSRGVEAFF
.,TRBV5-1,TRBJ2-2,.,TGCGCCAGCCGACCCCCAGGGGTGGACGGGGAGCTGTTTTTT,CASRPPGVDGELFF
.,TRBV5-6,TRBJ2-5,.,TGTGCCAGCAGTTCAACGGGGCGCACCCAAGAGACCCAGTACTTC,CASSSTGRTQETQYF
.,TRBV27,TRBJ2-5,few,TGTGCCAGCAGTTTTTCCCGGAGCGGGGAGACCCAGTACTTC,CASSFSRSGETQYF
.,TRBV2,TRBJ1-3,.,TGTGCCAGCAGACCCGCTCGGGGGGGAAACACCATATATTTT,CASRPARGGNTIYF
.,TRBV29-1,TRBJ1-2,.,TGCAGCGTTGAGAGGGCGGGAAGAGGCTACACCTTC,CSVERAGRGYTF
.,TRBV7-9,TRBJ1-2,few,TGTGCCAGCAGTGCCGGACAGTCCGAGGGCTATGGCTACACCTTC,CASSAGQSEGYGYTF
.,TRBV11-2,TRBJ2-5,.,TGTGCCAGCAGCCCGCTCGGTTGGGGTGGGGAGACCCAGTACTTC,CASSPLGWGGETQYF
TRBD2,TRBV6-5,TRBJ2-3,.,TGTGCCAGCAGTTCCGAACCTAGCGGGAGGGCGGATACGCAGTATTTT,CASSSEPSGRADTQYF
TRBD2,TRBV19,TRBJ2-5,.,TGTGCCAGTAGTATGGCAGCGGGGTGGAAAGAGACCCAGTACTTC,CASSMAAGWKETQYF
TRBD2,TRBV2,TRBJ2-1,few,TGTGCCAGCATAGCGGCTAGCGGGGACAATGAGCAGTTCTTC,CASIAASGDNEQFF
.,TRBV28,TRBJ2-7,.,TGTGCCAGCAGTTTATTAGGCCAGGGCCTAACCTACGAGCAGTACTTC,CASSLLGQGLTYEQYF